What follows describes a single TCR beta chain. CDR1 is ENHRY and CDR2 is SYGVKD in the germline V gene. The CDR3 totals 16 residues. Trimming removed 2 bases at V and 1 base at J, with 12 bases between. The data were taken from a study of human T cells and chemical hapten exposure. About the research overall: DPC (0.01%) was patch tested on the upper back and read at 6 days. TCR yields per sample varied mostly from small pooled library volume differences.

TCRdb recomputed calls from the RACE reads with MiXCR, one row per CDR3 protein. Seen here are 120,000 or so distinct CDR3 sequences, roughly 14% observed once, and the top ten hold around 2.8%. Time point in this sample: pre-sensitization, week 0. Indicated treatment: therapeutic diphenylcyclopropenone sensitization with weekly scalp DPC. The starting material was whole blood, obtained in connection with sensitization to the hapten diphenylcyclopropenone (DPC). This rearrangement joins TRBV10-3 to TRBJ2-1, with D maybe TRBD1 (5 bases). The TCR sequence derives from a woman between 18 and 30 years old with alopecia areata. Some clones in this sample may be carry-over from other donors' samples. CDR3 DNA: TGTGCCATCAGTGAGGCCCACAGGAGATCCTACAATGAGCAGTTCTTC. Encoded protein: CAISEAHRRSYNEQFF.